This paragraph covers one TCR beta chain sequence. The data derive from a study of PD-L1 blockade in urothelial cancer. Profiled with immunoSEQ multiplex PCR; TCRdb holds only in-frame clones, not every one. Here the sample spans approximately 52,000 clones, around 74% being singletons. Time point denoted: pretreatment peripheral blood. CDR1 and CDR2 from the germline V gene are SGHVS and FQNEAQ. V gave up 1 base and J gave up 8 bases, with 14 bases separating them. This CDR3 is built from 14 residues. The receptor was derived from a man between 65 and 85 years old with urothelial cancer. The input for sequencing was PBMCs, taken around atezolizumab (anti-PD-L1) treatment. The rearrangement uses TRBV7-8 and TRBJ1-2, with D unresolved. This chain's CDR3 is CASSLGAREKGYTF. CDR3 DNA: TGTGCCAGCAGCTTAGGTGCGAGGGAAAAGGGCTACACCTTC.